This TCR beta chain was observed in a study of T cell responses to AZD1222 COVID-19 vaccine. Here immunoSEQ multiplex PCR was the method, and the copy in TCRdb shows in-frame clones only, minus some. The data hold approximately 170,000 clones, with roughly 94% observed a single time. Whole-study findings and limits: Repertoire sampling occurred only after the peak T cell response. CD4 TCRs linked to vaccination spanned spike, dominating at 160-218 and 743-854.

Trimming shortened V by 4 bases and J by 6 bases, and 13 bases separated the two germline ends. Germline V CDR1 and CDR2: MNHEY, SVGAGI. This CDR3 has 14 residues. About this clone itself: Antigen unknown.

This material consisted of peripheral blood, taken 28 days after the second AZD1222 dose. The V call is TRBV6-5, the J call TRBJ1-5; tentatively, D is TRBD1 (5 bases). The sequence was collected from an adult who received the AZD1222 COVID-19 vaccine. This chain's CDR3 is CASSSDWGGQPQHF. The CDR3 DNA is TGTGCCAGCAGTTCGGACTGGGGGGGTCAGCCCCAGCATTTT.